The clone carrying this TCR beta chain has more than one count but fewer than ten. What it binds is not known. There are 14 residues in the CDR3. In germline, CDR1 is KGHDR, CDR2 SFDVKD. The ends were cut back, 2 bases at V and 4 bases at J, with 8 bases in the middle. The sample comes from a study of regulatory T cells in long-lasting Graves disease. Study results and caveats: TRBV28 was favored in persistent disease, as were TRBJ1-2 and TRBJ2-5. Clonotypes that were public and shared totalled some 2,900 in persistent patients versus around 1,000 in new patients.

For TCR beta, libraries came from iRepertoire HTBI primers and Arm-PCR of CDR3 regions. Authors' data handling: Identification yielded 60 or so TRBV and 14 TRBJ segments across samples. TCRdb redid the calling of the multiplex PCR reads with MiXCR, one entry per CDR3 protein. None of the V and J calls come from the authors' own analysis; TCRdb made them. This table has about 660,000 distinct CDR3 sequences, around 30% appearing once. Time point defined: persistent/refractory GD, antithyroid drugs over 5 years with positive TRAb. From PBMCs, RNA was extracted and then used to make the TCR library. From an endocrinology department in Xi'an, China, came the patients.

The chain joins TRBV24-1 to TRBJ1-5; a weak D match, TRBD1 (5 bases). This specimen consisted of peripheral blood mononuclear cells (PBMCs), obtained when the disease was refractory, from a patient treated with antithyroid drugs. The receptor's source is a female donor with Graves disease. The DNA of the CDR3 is TGTGCCACCAGTGATTCTTCAGGGAATCAGCCCCAGCATTTT. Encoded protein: CATSDSSGNQPQHF.